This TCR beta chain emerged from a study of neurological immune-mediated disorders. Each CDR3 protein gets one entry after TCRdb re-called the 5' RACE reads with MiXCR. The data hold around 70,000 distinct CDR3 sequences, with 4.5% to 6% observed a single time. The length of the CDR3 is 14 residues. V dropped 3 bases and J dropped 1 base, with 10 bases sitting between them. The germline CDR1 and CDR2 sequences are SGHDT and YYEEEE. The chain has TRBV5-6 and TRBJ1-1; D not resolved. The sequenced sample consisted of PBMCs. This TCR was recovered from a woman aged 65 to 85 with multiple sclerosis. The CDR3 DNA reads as TGTGCCAGCAGCTCTAGGGAATGGAACACTGAAGCTTTCTTT. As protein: CASSSREWNTEAFF.